The 8 T cell receptor beta chains given below trace back to one sample, sequenced in a study of CD8 T cells in Susac syndrome. RNA totalling about 0.45 to 1 ug underwent reverse transcription with random hexamers. TCRdb reprocessed the immunoSEQ multiplex PCR reads via MiXCR and lists one record per CDR3 protein. Among roughly 180,000 distinct CDR3 sequences, roughly 95% were seen once, and the ten largest hold around 0.11%. The sample was CD4+ T cells from PBMCs. The source is a human donor in good health.

This chain links TRBV12-3 or TRBV12-4 with TRBJ2-1; 7 nucleotides agree with TRBD1. Trimming at V came to 8 bases and at J to 7 bases, leaving 8 bases not matched to a gene. The CDR3 spans 13 residues. The CDR3 DNA sequence: TGTGCCAGCCGGACAGGCCCCGTAAATGAGCAGTTCTTC. Its protein is CASRTGPVNEQFF.

The chain employs TRBV28 and TRBJ2-5; perhaps TRBD2 as D (6 bases). V gave up 5 bases and J gave up 5 bases, with 21 bases separating them. Germline V gene data show CDR1 as MDHEN and CDR2 as SYDVKM. The CDR3 contains 16 residues. This CDR3 reads CASSPSNPLAGETQYF. The CDR3 DNA is TGTGCCAGCAGTCCCTCTAACCCACTAGCTGGGGAGACCCAGTACTTC.

The V call is TRBV4-1, the J call TRBJ2-2, with D perhaps matching TRBD1 or TRBD2 (5 bases each). CDR1 is MGHRA, CDR2 YSYEKL, per germline. V was clipped by 0 bases and J by 4 bases, with 9 bases between them. The CDR3 is 15 amino acids. The CDR3 here is CASSQDQGATGELFF. CDR3 coding DNA: TGCGCCAGCAGCCAAGATCAGGGAGCCACCGGGGAGCTGTTTTTT.

The V gene is TRBV9, the J gene TRBJ2-5; D might be TRBD1 or TRBD2, each matching 6 bases. V was pared by 0 bases and J by 5 bases, with 14 bases between. Germline V lookup: CDR1 SGDLS, CDR2 YYNGEE. The length of the CDR3 is 15 residues. The CDR3 DNA is TGTGCCAGCAGCGTAGAGGAGCGGAGGGGGGAGACCCAGTACTTC. Amino acid sequence: CASSVEERRGETQYF.

The rearrangement links TRBV29-1 to TRBJ2-1; 8 nucleotides line up with TRBD1. This CDR3 is built from 13 residues. With 6 bases clipped from V and 4 bases from J, the junction kept 5 bases outside the gene matches. In germline, CDR1 is SQVTM, CDR2 ANQGSEA. DNA for the CDR3: TGCAGCGTCTCACGGGACAGGTACAATGAGCAGTTCTTC. It specifies CSVSRDRYNEQFF.

This clonotype has just one count. The V gene is TRBV11-2, the J gene TRBJ2-7; no clear D gene. The V end was cut by 5 bases, the J end by 2 bases, with 16 bases between. Germline CDR1 reads SGHAT; CDR2 reads FQNNGV. This CDR3 has 15 amino acids. The CDR3 nucleotides read TGTGCCAGCAGCCTGAGTAGGGTTGAGACCTACGAGCAGTACTTC. Translating it yields CASSLSRVETYEQYF.

The chain recombines TRBV5-4 with TRBJ2-5; D remains ambiguous. V gave up 1 base and J gave up 7 bases, with 8 bases separating them. Germline loops: CDR1 SGHNT, CDR2 YYREEE (reference sequence). This CDR3 is built from 12 residues. CDR3 nucleotide sequence: TGTGCCAGCAGCTTGCTTGCCGGGACCCAGTACTTC. Protein sequence: CASSLLAGTQYF.

The rearrangement joins TRBV20-1 to TRBJ2-1; D call uncertain. Germline V gene sequence: CDR1 DFQATT, CDR2 SNEGSKA (reference sequence). Between the trimmed V and J ends, which lost 6 bases and 0 bases, there was a span of 18 bases. The CDR3 sequence is 16 residues long. Here the CDR3 reads CSAEESTPSSYNEQFF. As DNA, the CDR3 is TGCAGTGCCGAAGAGTCGACCCCTTCCTCCTACAATGAGCAGTTCTTC.